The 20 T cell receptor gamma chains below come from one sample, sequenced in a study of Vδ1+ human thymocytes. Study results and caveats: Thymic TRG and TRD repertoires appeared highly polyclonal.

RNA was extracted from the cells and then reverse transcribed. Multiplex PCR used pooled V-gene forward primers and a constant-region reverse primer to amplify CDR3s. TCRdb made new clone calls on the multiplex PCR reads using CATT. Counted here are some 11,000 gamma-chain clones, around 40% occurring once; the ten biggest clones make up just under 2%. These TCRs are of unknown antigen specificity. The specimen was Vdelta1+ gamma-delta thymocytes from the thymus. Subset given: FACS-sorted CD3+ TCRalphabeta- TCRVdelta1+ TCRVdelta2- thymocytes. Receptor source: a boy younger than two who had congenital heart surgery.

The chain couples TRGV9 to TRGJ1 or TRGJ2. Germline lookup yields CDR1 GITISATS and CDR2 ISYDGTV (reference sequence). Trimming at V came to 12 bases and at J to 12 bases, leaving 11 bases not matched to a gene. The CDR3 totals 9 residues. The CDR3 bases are TGTGCCACCCCCCTAGGGAAACTCTTT. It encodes CATPLGKLF.

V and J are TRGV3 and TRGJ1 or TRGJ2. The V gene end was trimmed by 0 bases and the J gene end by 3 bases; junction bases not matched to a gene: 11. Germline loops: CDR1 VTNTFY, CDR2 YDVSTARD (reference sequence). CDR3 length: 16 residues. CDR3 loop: CATWDRPVLSYYKKLF. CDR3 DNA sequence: TGTGCCACCTGGGACAGGCCCGTGTTGAGTTATTATAAGAAACTCTTT.

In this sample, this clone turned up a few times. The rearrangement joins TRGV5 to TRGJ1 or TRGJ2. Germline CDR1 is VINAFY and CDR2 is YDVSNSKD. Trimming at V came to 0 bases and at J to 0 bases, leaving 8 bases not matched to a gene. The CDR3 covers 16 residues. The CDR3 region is CATWDRLGSNYYKKLF. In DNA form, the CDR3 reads TGTGCCACCTGGGACAGGCTAGGATCGAATTATTATAAGAAACTCTTT.

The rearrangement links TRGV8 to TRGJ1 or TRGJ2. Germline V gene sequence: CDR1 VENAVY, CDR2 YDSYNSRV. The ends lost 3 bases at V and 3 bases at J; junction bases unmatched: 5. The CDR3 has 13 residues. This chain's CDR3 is CATWDCGYYKKLF. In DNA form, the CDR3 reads TGTGCCACCTGGGATTGTGGTTATTATAAGAAACTCTTT.

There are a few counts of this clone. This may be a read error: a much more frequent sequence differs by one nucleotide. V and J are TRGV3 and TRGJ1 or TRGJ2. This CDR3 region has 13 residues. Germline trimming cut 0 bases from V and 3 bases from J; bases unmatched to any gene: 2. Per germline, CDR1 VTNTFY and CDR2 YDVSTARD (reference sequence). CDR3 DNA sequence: TGTGCCACCTGGGACAGGATTTATTATAAGAAACTCTTT. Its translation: CATWDRIYYKKLF.

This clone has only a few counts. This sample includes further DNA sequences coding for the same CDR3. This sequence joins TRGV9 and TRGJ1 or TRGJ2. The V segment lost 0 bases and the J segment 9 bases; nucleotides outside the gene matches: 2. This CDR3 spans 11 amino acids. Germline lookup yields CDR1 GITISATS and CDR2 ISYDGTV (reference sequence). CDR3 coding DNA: TGTGCCTTGTGGGAGGTGGGTAAGAAACTCTTT. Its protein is CALWEVGKKLF.

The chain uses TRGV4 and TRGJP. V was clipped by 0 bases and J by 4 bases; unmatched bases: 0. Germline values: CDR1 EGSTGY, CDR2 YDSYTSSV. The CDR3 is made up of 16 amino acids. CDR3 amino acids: CATWDGQELGKKIKVF. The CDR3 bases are TGTGCCACCTGGGATGGGCAAGAGTTGGGCAAAAAAATCAAGGTATTT.

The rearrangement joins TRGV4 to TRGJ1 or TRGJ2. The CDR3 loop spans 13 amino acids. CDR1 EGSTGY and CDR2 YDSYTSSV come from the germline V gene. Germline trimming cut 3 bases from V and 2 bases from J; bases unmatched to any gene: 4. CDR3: CATWDWDYYKKLF. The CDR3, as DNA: TGTGCCACCTGGGATTGGGATTATTATAAGAAACTCTTT.

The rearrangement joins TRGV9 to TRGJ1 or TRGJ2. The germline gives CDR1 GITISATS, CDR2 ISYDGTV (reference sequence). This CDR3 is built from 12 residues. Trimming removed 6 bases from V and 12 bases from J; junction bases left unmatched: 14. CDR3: CALWSSHKRKLF. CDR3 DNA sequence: TGTGCCTTGTGGTCGAGTCACAAAAGGAAACTCTTT.

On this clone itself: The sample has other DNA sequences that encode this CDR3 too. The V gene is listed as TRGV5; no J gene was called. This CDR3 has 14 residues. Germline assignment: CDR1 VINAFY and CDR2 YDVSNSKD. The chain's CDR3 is CATWDRRNYYKKLF. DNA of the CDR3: TGTGCCACCTGGGACAGACGGAATTATTATAAGAAGCTCTTT.

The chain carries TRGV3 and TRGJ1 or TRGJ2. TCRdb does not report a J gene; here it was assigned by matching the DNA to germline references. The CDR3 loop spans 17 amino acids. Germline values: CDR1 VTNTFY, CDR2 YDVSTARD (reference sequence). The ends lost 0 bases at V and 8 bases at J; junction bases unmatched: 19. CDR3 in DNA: TGTGCCACCTGGGACAGGCTTAACCGTTGGGGCACCAATAAGAAACTCTTT. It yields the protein CATWDRLNRWGTNKKLF.

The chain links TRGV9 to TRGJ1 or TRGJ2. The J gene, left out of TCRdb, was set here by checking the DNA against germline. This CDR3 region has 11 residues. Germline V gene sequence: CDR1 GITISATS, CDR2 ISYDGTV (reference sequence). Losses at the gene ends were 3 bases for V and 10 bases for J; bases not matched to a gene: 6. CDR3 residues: CALWERVKKLF. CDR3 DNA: TGTGCCTTGTGGGAGAGAGTAAAGAAACTCTTT.

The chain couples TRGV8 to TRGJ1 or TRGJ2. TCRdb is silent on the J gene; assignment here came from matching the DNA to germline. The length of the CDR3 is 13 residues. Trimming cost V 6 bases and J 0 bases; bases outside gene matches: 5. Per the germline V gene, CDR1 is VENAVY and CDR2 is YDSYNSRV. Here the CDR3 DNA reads TGTGCCACCTGGACGTCGAATTATTATAAGAAACTCTTT. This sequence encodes CATWTSNYYKKLF.

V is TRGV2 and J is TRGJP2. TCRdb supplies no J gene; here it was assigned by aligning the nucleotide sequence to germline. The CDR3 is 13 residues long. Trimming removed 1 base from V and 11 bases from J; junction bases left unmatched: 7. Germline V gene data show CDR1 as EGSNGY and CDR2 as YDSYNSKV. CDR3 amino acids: CATWDGLVWIKTF. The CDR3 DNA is TGTGCCACCTGGGACGGATTAGTCTGGATCAAGACGTTT.

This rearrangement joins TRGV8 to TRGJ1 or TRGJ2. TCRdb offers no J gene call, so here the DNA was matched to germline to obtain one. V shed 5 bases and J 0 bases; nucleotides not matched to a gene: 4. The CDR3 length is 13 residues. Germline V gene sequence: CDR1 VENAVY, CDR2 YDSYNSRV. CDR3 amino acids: CATWARNYYKKLF. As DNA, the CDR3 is TGTGCCACCTGGGCTCGGAATTATTATAAGAAACTCTTT.

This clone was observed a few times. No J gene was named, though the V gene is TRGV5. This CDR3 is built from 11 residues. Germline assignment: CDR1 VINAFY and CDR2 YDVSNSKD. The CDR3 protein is CATWDRREKLF. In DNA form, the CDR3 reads TGTGCCACCTGGGACAGGCGGGAAAAACTCTTT.

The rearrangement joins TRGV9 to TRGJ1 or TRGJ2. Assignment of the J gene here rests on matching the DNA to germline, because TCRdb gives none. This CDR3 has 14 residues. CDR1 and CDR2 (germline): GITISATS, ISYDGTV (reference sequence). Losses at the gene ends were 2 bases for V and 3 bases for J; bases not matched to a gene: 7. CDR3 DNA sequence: TGTGCCTTGTGGGAGGCGACCCCTTATTATAAGAAACTCTTT. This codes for CALWEATPYYKKLF.

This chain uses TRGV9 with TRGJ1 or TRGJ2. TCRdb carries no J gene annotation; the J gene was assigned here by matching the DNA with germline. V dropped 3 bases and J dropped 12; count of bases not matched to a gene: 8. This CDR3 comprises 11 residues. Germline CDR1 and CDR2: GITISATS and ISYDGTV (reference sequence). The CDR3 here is CALWEQRGKLF. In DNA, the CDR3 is TGTGCCTTGTGGGAGCAGCGGGGGAAACTCTTT.

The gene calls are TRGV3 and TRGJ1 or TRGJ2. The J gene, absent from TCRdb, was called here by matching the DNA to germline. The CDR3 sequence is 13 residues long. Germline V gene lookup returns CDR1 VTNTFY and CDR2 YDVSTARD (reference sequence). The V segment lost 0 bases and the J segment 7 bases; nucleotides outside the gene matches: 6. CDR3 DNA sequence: TGTGCCACCTGGGACAGGCCAATGTATAAGAAACTCTTT. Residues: CATWDRPMYKKLF.

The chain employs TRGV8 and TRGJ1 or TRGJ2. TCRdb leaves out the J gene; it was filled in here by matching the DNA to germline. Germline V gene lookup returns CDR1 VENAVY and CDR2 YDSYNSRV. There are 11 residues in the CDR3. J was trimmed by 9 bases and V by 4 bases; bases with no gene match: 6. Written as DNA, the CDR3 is TGTGCCACCTGGGACGGGGTTAAGAAACTCTTT. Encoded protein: CATWDGVKKLF.